A single sample is the source of the 28 T cell receptor beta chains below, sequenced in a study of T cells in Graves' hyperthyroidism and ophthalmopathy. Amplified TCR beta CDR3 regions came from RNA transcripts. First-round RT-PCR targeting the TCR CDR3 was performed with the HTBI primer set. MiXCR, run by TCRdb on the multiplex PCR reads, gives a single entry per CDR3 protein. The sample records 250,000 to 400,000 distinct CDR3 sequences, roughly 13% being singletons. Sequencing was carried out using blood. Receptors were obtained from a woman in her thirties or forties with Graves' ophthalmopathy.

The chain recombines TRBV3-1 with TRBJ2-1; D is unresolved. CDR3 length: 16 amino acids. Trimming cost V 3 bases and J 6 bases, with 18 bases left between them. Germline-derived CDR1 and CDR2 are LGHDT and YNNKEL (reference sequence). The CDR3 here is CASSQAGLLRFNEQFF. For the CDR3, the DNA is TGTGCCAGCAGCCAGGCCGGGCTACTCCGGTTCAATGAGCAGTTCTTC.

This clonotype has ten or more counts. This chain links TRBV19 with TRBJ2-1; TRBD2 aligns across 14 bases. The CDR3 has 18 amino acids. In germline, CDR1 is LNHDA, CDR2 SQIVND (reference sequence). Trimming at V came to 5 bases and at J to 0 bases, leaving 6 bases not matched to a gene. CDR3 coding DNA: TGTGCCAGTAGTTTGGGACTAGCGGGGGCGAACTCCTACAATGAGCAGTTCTTC. The encoded protein is CASSLGLAGANSYNEQFF.

The chain combines TRBV12-3 or TRBV12-4 with TRBJ1-1; 10 bases fit TRBD1. The CDR3 sequence is 14 residues long. The V gene end was trimmed by 7 bases and the J gene end by 8 bases; junction bases not matched to a gene: 10. The CDR3 DNA sequence: TGTGCCAGCATTCTTGACAGGGGGCAGAGGGAAGCTTTCTTT. Protein sequence: CASILDRGQREAFF.

V usage is TRBV5-1 and J usage is TRBJ1-1; no reliable D call. The V gene lost 0 bases and the J gene lost 5 bases, with 20 bases spanning the gap. The CDR3 length is 17 residues. Germline V gene lookup returns CDR1 SGHRS and CDR2 YFSETQ. In DNA form, the CDR3 reads TGCGCCAGCAGCTTGGGAACACTTCAATCCCGAGGTACTGAAGCTTTCTTT. Translation gives CASSLGTLQSRGTEAFF.

Many counts were recorded for this clonotype. The rearrangement uses TRBV5-1 and TRBJ1-1; 8 bases line up with TRBD1. The CDR3 totals 15 residues. CDR1 is SGHRS and CDR2 is YFSETQ in the germline V gene. With V trimmed by 3 bases and J by 2 bases, 6 bases remained unmatched. The chain's CDR3 is CASSSPDRVNTEAFF. CDR3 DNA sequence: TGCGCCAGCAGCTCCCCGGACAGGGTAAACACTGAAGCTTTCTTT.

There are many counts of this clonotype. V usage is TRBV6-1 and J usage is TRBJ2-7; a possible D gene is TRBD2 (6 bases). Germline assignment: CDR1 MNHNS and CDR2 SASEGT. V was clipped by 6 bases and J by 2 bases, with 14 bases between them. There are 14 residues in the CDR3. CDR3 amino acids: CASRRDSGPYEQYF. The CDR3 region has the DNA TGTGCCAGCAGACGGGACTCCGGGCCCTACGAGCAGTACTTC.

This clonotype was seen many times. This chain joins TRBV15 and TRBJ2-7; no clear D. Germline-derived CDR1 and CDR2 are LNHNV and YYDKDF (reference sequence). The CDR3 is 14 residues long. Trimming took 0 bases from V and 2 from J, leaving 8 bases between them. The CDR3 loop reads CATSRDGETYEQYF. CDR3 nucleotide sequence: TGTGCCACCAGCAGAGATGGGGAAACCTACGAGCAGTACTTC.

This clonotype appeared once. The J gene is TRBJ1-4, the V gene TRBV18; the D is unclear. This CDR3 has 13 residues. Trimming took off 2 bases at V and 5 bases at J, with 6 bases between the two ends. CDR1 KGHSH and CDR2 LQKENI come from the germline V gene. The CDR3 sequence: CASSPRPNEKLFF. Written as DNA, the CDR3 is TGTGCCAGCTCACCAAGGCCCAATGAAAAACTGTTTTTT. The full variable domain, its missing parts supplied by reference TRBV18 and TRBJ1-4, is NAGVMQNPRHLVRRRGQEARLRCSPMKGHSHVYWYRQLPEEGLKFMVYLQKENIIDESGMPKERFSAEFPKEGPSILRIQQVVRGDSAAYFCASSPRPNEKLFFGSGTQLSVL.

This clonotype appeared many times. CDR3 residues: CASSLRRTGPQTGELFF. Here the CDR3 DNA reads TGTGCCAGCAGTTTACGAAGGACAGGGCCTCAGACCGGGGAGCTGTTTTTT. This rearrangement joins TRBV12-3 or TRBV12-4 to TRBJ2-2; TRBD1 matches 8 bases. There are 17 residues in the CDR3. Losses at the gene ends were 2 bases for V and 5 bases for J; bases not matched to a gene: 10.

This chain connects TRBV19 to TRBJ2-5; D is unresolved. Germline CDR1 is LNHDA and CDR2 is SQIVND (reference sequence). Trimming stripped 3 bases from V and 4 bases from J, with 12 bases between. The CDR3 extends over 14 amino acids. The CDR3 is CASSIKSLRETQYF. The CDR3 DNA is TGTGCCAGTAGTATTAAGAGTTTACGAGAGACCCAGTACTTC.

This clonotype was recorded at least ten times. The rearrangement uses TRBV20-1 and TRBJ1-1, with D hard to call. Trimming removed 3 bases at V and 1 base at J, with 3 bases between. Germline CDR1 and CDR2: DFQATT and SNEGSKA (reference sequence). The CDR3 spans 11 residues. CDR3 loop: CSASPNTEAFF. The CDR3 nucleotides are TGCAGTGCTAGCCCGAACACTGAAGCTTTCTTT.

The gene calls are TRBV27 and TRBJ1-2, with TRBD1 identical over 9 bases. Germline values: CDR1 MNHEY, CDR2 SMNVEV (reference sequence). After removal of 6 bases from V and 7 bases from J, the junction contained 12 bases not matched to a gene. This CDR3 contains 15 residues. The CDR3 DNA reads as TGTGCCAGCAGCCGACGACAGGGGGTAACGGGTGGCTACACCTTC. It is translated as CASSRRQGVTGGYTF.

This clonotype has at least ten counts. The rearrangement joins TRBV10-2 to TRBJ1-4; 9 bases line up with TRBD1. The trim removed 5 bases at V and 7 bases at J, leaving 5 bases unmatched. Per the germline V gene, CDR1 is WSHSY and CDR2 is SAAADI. The CDR3 sequence is 14 residues long. The CDR3 DNA is TGCGCCAGCAGTCCTTGGACAGGGGCTGAAAAACTGTTTTTT. Its translation: CASSPWTGAEKLFF.

This clonotype was seen at least ten times. J is TRBJ1-5 and V is TRBV11-3; 11 bases match TRBD1. CDR1 is SGHNT, CDR2 YENEEA, per germline. V was pared by 8 bases and J by 5 bases, with 8 bases of the junction left unmatched. The CDR3 has 15 amino acids. The CDR3 DNA is TGTGCCAGCGGCTCCGGGACAGGGGGATATCAGCCCCAGCATTTT. Residues: CASGSGTGGYQPQHF.

There are many counts of this clonotype. This chain links TRBV9 with TRBJ1-1, with D possibly matching TRBD1 (5 bases). Germline V gives CDR1 SGDLS, CDR2 YYNGEE. CDR3 length: 14 residues. The ends were cut back, 3 bases at V and 3 bases at J, with 12 bases in the middle. The CDR3 protein is CASSEGPWDTEAFF. CDR3 in DNA: TGTGCCAGCAGCGAGGGACCATGGGACACTGAAGCTTTCTTT.

This clonotype came up many times. This sequence joins TRBV29-1 and TRBJ2-1, with TRBD2 as a possible D gene (5 bases). The CDR3 contains 10 residues. The V end lost 7 bases, the J end lost 6 bases, and 7 bases lay between the germline ends. From germline, CDR1 is SQVTM and CDR2 ANQGSEA. The CDR3 DNA reads as TGCAGCGCTGGACTCAATGAGCAGTTCTTC. This sequence encodes CSAGLNEQFF.

This clonotype was observed at least ten times. The CDR3 DNA sequence: TGTGCCAGCAGGGGTGGCGGGGGAACAGATACGCAGTATTTT. As protein: CASRGGGGTDTQYF. V is TRBV12-3 or TRBV12-4 and J is TRBJ2-3; TRBD2 matches at 7 bases. V trimming: 6 bases; J trimming: 3 bases; junction bases outside the gene matches: 6. This CDR3 has 14 residues.

The sample holds many counts of this clonotype. This rearrangement joins TRBV3-1 to TRBJ2-7; 9 positions agree with TRBD1. The CDR3 consists of 15 residues. Germline CDR1 reads LGHDT; CDR2 reads YNNKEL (reference sequence). J lost 2 bases, V lost 5 bases, and 7 bases had no gene match. CDR3 region: CASSSWDRATYEQYF. The CDR3 DNA sequence: TGTGCCAGCAGCTCTTGGGACAGGGCCACCTACGAGCAGTACTTC.

There are a few counts of this clonotype. The chain couples TRBV9 to TRBJ1-1, with 7 bases matching TRBD1. With V trimmed by 0 bases and J by 7 bases, 6 bases remained unmatched. Germline CDR1 and CDR2: SGDLS and YYNGEE. This CDR3 has 14 amino acids. Written as DNA, the CDR3 is TGTGCCAGCAGCGTAGGAGGGACAGTAGTTGAAGCTTTCTTT. This encodes CASSVGGTVVEAFF.

This clonotype was seen ten or more times. The gene calls are TRBV6-1 and TRBJ2-5, with 14 positions matching TRBD2. The CDR3 has 15 residues. CDR1 and CDR2 (germline): MNHNS, SASEGT. With V trimmed by 5 bases and J by 5 bases, 4 bases remained unmatched. The DNA of the CDR3 is TGTGCCAGCAGTCGACTAGCGGGGGGGGGGGAGACCCAGTACTTC. This translates into CASSRLAGGGETQYF.

This clonotype turned up a few times. CDR3 protein: CASSRLGTRYTF. CDR3 nucleotides: TGTGCCAGCAGCCGTCTCGGGACGCGCTACACCTTC. This chain connects TRBV14 to TRBJ1-2, with D perhaps matching TRBD1 (5 bases). Germline-derived CDR1 and CDR2 are SGHDN and FVKESK. CDR3 length: 12 residues. The V end lost 4 bases, the J end lost 9 bases, and 12 bases lay between the germline ends.

Comments on this clonotype: One end of the junction varies from germline; a read error may be responsible. The V and J genes are TRBV19 and TRBJ2-2, with 12 bases lining up with TRBD2. Germline V gene sequence: CDR1 LNHDA, CDR2 SQIVND (reference sequence). The CDR3 totals 14 residues. The CDR3 is CASRTSGNPGELFF. For the CDR3, the DNA is TGTGCCAGTCGGACTAGCGGGAACCCCGGGGAGCTGTTTTTT.

The chain recombines TRBV18 with TRBJ1-4, with D possibly TRBD1 on 6 matching bases. V was trimmed by 3 bases and J by 8 bases, leaving 10 bases between them. Germline loops: CDR1 KGHSH, CDR2 LQKENI. This CDR3 region has 13 residues. The DNA for the CDR3 is TGTGCCAGCTCACCGGGGCAGGGGGAAAAACTGTTTTTT. Its translation is CASSPGQGEKLFF.

V usage is TRBV7-9 and J usage is TRBJ2-1; D unclear. Germline V gene data show CDR1 as SEHNR and CDR2 as FQNEAQ (reference sequence). V lost 0 bases to trimming and J lost 6 bases, with 12 bases between them. CDR3 length: 15 residues. The CDR3 coding sequence is TGTGCCAGCAGCTTAGCCAGACCTCTCACCAATGAGCAGTTCTTC. This codes for CASSLARPLTNEQFF.

Note on this clonotype: The conserved phenylalanine or tryptophan is not found at the CDR3 terminus, so this likely reflects a read error. The genes are TRBV11-2 and TRBJ2-7; D not certain. Germline V gene sequence: CDR1 SGHAT, CDR2 FQNNGV. The CDR3 spans 16 residues. Deletions cut 4 bases from V and 2 bases from J, with 18 bases between. The CDR3 is CASSSPSSGPTYEQYL. Here the CDR3 DNA reads TGTGCCAGCAGCTCCCCTAGTTCCGGGCCGACCTACGAGCAGTACCTC.

V usage is TRBV20-1 and J usage is TRBJ2-6, with TRBD1 identical over 7 bases. The CDR3 sequence is 14 residues long. The germline gives CDR1 DFQATT, CDR2 SNEGSKA (reference sequence). CDR3 coding DNA: TGCAGCCCGACAGGGAACTCTGGGGCCAACGTCCTGACTTTC. Protein product: CSPTGNSGANVLTF.

This clonotype occurred many times. This chain connects TRBV3-1 to TRBJ2-3; D possibly corresponds to TRBD2 (5 bases). V was clipped by 1 base and J by 2 bases, with 13 bases between them. Germline V gene data show CDR1 as LGHDT and CDR2 as YNNKEL (reference sequence). The CDR3 has 16 residues. The CDR3 spells CASSQGRRGFTDTQYF. CDR3 coding DNA: TGTGCCAGCAGCCAAGGTCGGCGAGGGTTCACAGATACGCAGTATTTT.

This clonotype was observed at least ten times. This chain uses TRBV2 with TRBJ1-2; D is unresolved. There are 12 residues in the CDR3. Per the germline V gene, CDR1 is SNHLY and CDR2 is FYNNEI. V lost 7 bases and J lost 9, with 15 bases in between. CDR3 DNA sequence: TGTGCCAGCACCCAAAACCTGGCTAGCTACACCTTC. It yields the protein CASTQNLASYTF.